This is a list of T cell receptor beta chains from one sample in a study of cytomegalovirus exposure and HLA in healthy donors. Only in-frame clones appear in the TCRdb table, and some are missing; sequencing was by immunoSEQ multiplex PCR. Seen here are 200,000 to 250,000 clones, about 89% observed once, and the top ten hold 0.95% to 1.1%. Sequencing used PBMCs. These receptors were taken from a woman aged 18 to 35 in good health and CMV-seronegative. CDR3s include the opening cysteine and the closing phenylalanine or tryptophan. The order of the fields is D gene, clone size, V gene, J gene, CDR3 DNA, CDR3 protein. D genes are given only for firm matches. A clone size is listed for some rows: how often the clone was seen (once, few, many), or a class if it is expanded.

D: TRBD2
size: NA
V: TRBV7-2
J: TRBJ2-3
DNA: TGTGCCAGCAGCAATAGCGGGGGCCTTTACACAGATACGCAGTATTTT
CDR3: CASSNSGGLYTDTQYF

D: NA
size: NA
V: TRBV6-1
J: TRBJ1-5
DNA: TGTGCCAGCAGCCCGACAGCAGTTAGCAATCAGCCCCAGCATTTT
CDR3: CASSPTAVSNQPQHF

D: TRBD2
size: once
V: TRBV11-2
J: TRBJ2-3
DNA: TGTGCCAGCAGCTTTAGGACTAGCGGGACTTCAGATACGCAGTATTTT
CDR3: CASSFRTSGTSDTQYF

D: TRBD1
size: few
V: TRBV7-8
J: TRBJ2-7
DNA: TGTGCTCGCCACTTGGGACAGAATCTCATCTACGAGCAGTACTTC
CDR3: CARHLGQNLIYEQYF

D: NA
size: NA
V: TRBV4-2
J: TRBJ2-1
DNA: TGTGCCAGCAGGGAAGTATCTAGCGACTACAATGAGCAGTTCTTC
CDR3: CASREVSSDYNEQFF

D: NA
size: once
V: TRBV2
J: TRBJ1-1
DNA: TGTGCCAGCTCCCAAGGGGGAAACACTGAAGCTTTCTTT
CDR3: CASSQGGNTEAFF

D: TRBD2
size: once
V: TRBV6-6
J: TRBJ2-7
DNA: TGTGCCAGCAGTTACCCGTCGGGACTAGTTTACGAGCAGTACTTC
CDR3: CASSYPSGLVYEQYF

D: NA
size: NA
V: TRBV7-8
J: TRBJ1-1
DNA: TGTGCCAGCAGCCCTCCTCCGCGGGAAGCTTTCTTT
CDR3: CASSPPPREAFF

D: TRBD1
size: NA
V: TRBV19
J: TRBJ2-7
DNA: TGTGCCAGTAGTATGACCAGGGGGACCTACGAGCAGTACTTC
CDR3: CASSMTRGTYEQYF

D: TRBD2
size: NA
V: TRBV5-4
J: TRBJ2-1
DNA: TGTGCCAGCAGCTTGGTTAGGCTAGCGGGAGATGGTAATGAGCAGTTCTTC
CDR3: CASSLVRLAGDGNEQFF

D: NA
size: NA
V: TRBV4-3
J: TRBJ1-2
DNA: TGCGCCAGCAGGCACATCTCTAACTATGGCTACACCTTC
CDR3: CASRHISNYGYTF

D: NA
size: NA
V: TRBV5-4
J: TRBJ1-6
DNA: TGTGCCAGCAGCTTGTCATCTGGGGGTAGCGGGTCACCCCTCCACTTT
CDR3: CASSLSSGGSGSPLHF

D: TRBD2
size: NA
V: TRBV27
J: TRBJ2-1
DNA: TGTGCCAGCAGTTCTCCCCGGACTAGCGGGATCTACAATGAGCAGTTCTTC
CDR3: CASSSPRTSGIYNEQFF

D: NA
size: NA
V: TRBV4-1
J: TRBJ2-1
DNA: TGCGCCAGCAGCCAAGGAGACTACAATGAGCAGTTCTTC
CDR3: CASSQGDYNEQFF

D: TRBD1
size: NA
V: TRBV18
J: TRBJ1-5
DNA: TGTGCCAGCTCTCACAGGGGTGATAGCAATCAGCCCCAGCATTTT
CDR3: CASSHRGDSNQPQHF

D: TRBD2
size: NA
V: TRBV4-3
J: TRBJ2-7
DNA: TGCGCCAGCAGCCAAGAGTCTCGGGGGGGCTACGAGCAGTACTTC
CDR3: CASSQESRGGYEQYF

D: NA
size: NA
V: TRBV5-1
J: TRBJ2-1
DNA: TGCGCCAGCAGCTTGAGACTAGGCGCCCACAATGAGCAGTTCTTC
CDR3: CASSLRLGAHNEQFF

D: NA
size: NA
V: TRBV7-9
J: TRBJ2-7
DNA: TGTGCCAGCAGCTTATACGGCACAGGGTCCGACGAGCAGTACTTC
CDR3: CASSLYGTGSDEQYF

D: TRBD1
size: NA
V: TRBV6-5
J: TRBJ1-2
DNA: TGTGCCAGCAGTTACCCGGACAGGGAAGGCTATGGCTACACCTTC
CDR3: CASSYPDREGYGYTF

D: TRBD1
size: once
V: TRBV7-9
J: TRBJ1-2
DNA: TGTGCCAGCAGCTTAGCGGTCCCGGGGACAGGGGAAGGCTACACCTTC
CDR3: CASSLAVPGTGEGYTF

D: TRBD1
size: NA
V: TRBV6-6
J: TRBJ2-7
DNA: TGTGCCAGCAGTTATCCTACCGGGACAGTAAACTACGAGCAGTACTTC
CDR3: CASSYPTGTVNYEQYF

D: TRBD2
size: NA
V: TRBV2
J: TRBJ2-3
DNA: TGTGCCAGCGAGTATAGCCTAGCGGGAGGGACCACAGATACGCAGTATTTT
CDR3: CASEYSLAGGTTDTQYF

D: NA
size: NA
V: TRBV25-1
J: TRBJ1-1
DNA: TGTGCCAGCACCAAAACAGGGAACACTGAAGCTTTCTTT
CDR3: CASTKTGNTEAFF

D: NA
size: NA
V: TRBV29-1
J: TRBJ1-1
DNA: TGCAGCGTTGTGAGAAACCAGGCTGAAGCTTTCTTT
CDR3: CSVVRNQAEAFF

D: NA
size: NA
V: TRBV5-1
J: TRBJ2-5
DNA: TGCGCCAGCAGCAGCTTTCGAGAGACCCAGTACTTC
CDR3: CASSSFRETQYF

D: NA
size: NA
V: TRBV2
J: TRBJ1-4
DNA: TGTGCCAGCAGTGACAGGGGACGCGAAAAACTGTTTTTT
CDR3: CASSDRGREKLFF

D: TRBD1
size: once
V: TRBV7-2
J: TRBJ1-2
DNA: TGTGCCAGCAGCCGAGGGGGCACAATCTATGGCTACACCTTC
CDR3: CASSRGGTIYGYTF

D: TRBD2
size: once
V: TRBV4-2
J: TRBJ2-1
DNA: TGTGCCAGCAGCCAAGAAACTAGCGGGAGCTCCTACAATGAGCAGTTCTTC
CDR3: CASSQETSGSSYNEQFF

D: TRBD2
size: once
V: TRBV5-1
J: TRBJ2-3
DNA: TGCGCCAGCAGCCCACGGCTAGCGGGGCGAGATACGCAGTATTTT
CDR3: CASSPRLAGRDTQYF

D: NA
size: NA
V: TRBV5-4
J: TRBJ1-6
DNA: TGTGCCAGCAGCCTGGCCGGCCAGGGTGTGACTTCACCCCTCCACTTT
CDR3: CASSLAGQGVTSPLHF

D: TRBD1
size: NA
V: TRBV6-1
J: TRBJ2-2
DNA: TGTGCCAGCATCAACAGGGGTTCCGGGGAGCTGTTTTTT
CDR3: CASINRGSGELFF

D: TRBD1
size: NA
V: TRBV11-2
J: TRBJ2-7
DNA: TGTGCCAGCAGCACTAATCGGGACAGGGTCAGAGAGCAGTACTTC
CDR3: CASSTNRDRVREQYF

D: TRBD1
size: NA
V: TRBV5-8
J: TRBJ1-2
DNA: TGTGCCAGCAGCGCCCGGACAGGGGGCTATGGCTACACCTTC
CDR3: CASSARTGGYGYTF

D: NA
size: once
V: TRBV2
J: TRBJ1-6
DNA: TGTGCCAGCAGTGGGAGCTCGGATTCACCCCTCCACTTT
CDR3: CASSGSSDSPLHF

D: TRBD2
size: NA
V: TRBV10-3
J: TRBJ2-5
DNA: TGTGCCATCAGTAACTTGACTAGCGGGAGGGGAGAGACCCAGTACTTC
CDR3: CAISNLTSGRGETQYF

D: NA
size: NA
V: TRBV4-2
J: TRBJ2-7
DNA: TGTGCCAGCAGCCCCGAGGAGGATCGTTACGAGCAGTACTTC
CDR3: CASSPEEDRYEQYF

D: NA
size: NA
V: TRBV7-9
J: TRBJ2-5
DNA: TGTGCCAGCAGCTTAAAGGACCGGGTCCAGGGAGAGACCCAGTACTTC
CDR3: CASSLKDRVQGETQYF

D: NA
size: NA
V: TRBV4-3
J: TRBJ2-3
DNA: TGCGCCAGCAGCGACCGGGACTCACTCGGGGATACGCAGTATTTT
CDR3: CASSDRDSLGDTQYF

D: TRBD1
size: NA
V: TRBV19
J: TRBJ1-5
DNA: TGTGCCAGTAGTCCCCTAGACAGGGATAATCAGCCCCAGCATTTT
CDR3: CASSPLDRDNQPQHF

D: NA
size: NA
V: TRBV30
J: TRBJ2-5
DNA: TGTGCCGGAGGTCGGATGATAGAAGAGACCCAGTACTTC
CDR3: CAGGRMIEETQYF

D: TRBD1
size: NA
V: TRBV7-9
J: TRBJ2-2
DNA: TGTGCCAGCAGCTCGAGACAGGGTAACACCGGGGAGCTGTTTTTT
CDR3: CASSSRQGNTGELFF

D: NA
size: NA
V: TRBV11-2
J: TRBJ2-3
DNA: TGTGCCAGCAGCTTCAGAATCGGGGAAGATACGCAGTATTTT
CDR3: CASSFRIGEDTQYF

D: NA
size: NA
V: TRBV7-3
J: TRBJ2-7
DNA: TGTGCCAGCAGCATAGGACTGGGAGGTAGGCAGTACTTC
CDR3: CASSIGLGGRQYF

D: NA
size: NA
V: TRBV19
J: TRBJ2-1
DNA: TGTGCCAGTAGTAAAGGGGTGGGGAATGAGCAGTTCTTC
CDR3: CASSKGVGNEQFF

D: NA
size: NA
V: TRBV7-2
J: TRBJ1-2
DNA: TGTGCCAGCACCGAATGGGGGCTTGGCTATGGCTACACCTTC
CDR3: CASTEWGLGYGYTF

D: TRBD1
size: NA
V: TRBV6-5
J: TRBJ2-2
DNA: TGTGCCAGCAGCCCGGACAGGGGGCCTACCGGGGAGCTGTTTTTT
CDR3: CASSPDRGPTGELFF

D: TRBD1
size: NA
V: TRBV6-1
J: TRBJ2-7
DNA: TGTGCCAGCAGCGATGGACAGGGATTGTACGAGCAGTACTTC
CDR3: CASSDGQGLYEQYF

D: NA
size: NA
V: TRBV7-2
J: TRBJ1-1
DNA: TGTGCCAGCAGCTTTAGGGGGGGCACTGAAGCTTTCTTT
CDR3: CASSFRGGTEAFF

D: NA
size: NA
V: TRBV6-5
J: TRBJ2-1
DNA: TGTGCCAGCAGCTACAGCGTGGAGGGGTACAATGAGCAGTTCTTC
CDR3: CASSYSVEGYNEQFF

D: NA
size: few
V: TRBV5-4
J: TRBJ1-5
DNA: TGTGCCAGCAGCCGGGGGGGGAAGGATCAGCCCCAGCATTTT
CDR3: CASSRGGKDQPQHF

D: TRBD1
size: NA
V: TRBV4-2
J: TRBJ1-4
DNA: TGTGCCAGCACTGCCTTAGGACAGGGACGAGAAAAACTGTTTTTT
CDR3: CASTALGQGREKLFF

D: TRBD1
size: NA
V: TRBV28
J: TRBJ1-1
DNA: TGTGCCAGCAGTGAATCAACAGGGGTCGGCACTGAAGCTTTCTTT
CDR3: CASSESTGVGTEAFF

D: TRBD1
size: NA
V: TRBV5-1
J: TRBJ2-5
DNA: TGCGCCAGCAGCCAACCCTGGACAGGGGGTCACGAGACCCAGTACTTC
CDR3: CASSQPWTGGHETQYF

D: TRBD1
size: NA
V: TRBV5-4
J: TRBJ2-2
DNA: TGTGCAACCTCTCAGGGGGCAAGCACCGGGGAGCTGTTTTTT
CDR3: CATSQGASTGELFF

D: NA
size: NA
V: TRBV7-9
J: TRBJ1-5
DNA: TGTGCCAGCAGCTTTTCGGGAGCGCGGCAGCCCCAGCATTTT
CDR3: CASSFSGARQPQHF